These 18 T cell receptor beta chains were all obtained from the same sample, sequenced in a study of blood T cell repertoires in COVID-19. Libraries were prepared by immunoSEQ multiplex PCR; TCRdb keeps only in-frame clonotypes and omits some of them. The sample has about 320,000 clones; 75% to 85% are singletons. Input material: peripheral blood. The receptors were gathered from a human donor in a cohort sampled during active COVID-19.

The chain is built from TRBV27 and TRBJ1-1, with D hard to call. V lost 6 bases and J lost 1, with 9 bases in between. Per the germline V gene, CDR1 is MNHEY and CDR2 is SMNVEV (reference sequence). The CDR3 is 13 amino acids. CDR3 protein: CASRWQANTEAFF. The CDR3 DNA follows: TGTGCCAGCAGGTGGCAGGCGAACACTGAAGCTTTCTTT.

This chain uses TRBV27 with TRBJ2-2; no definite D call. The V end lost 5 bases, the J end lost 1 base, and 2 bases lay between the germline ends. The CDR3 covers 12 residues. Per the germline V gene, CDR1 is MNHEY and CDR2 is SMNVEV (reference sequence). CDR3 nucleotides: TGTGCCAGCAGTCTGAACACCGGGGAGCTGTTTTTT. It translates to CASSLNTGELFF.

This clone was observed a handful of times. The genes are TRBV19 and TRBJ1-2; 8 bases are shared with TRBD1. Losses at the gene ends were 6 bases for V and 7 bases for J; bases not matched to a gene: 7. This CDR3 region has 13 residues. The V gene's germline CDR1 is LNHDA and CDR2 SQIVND (reference sequence). CDR3 region: CASREQGVSGYTF. The CDR3 DNA sequence: TGTGCCAGTAGGGAACAGGGGGTTAGTGGCTACACCTTC.

This clone was seen a few times. This chain uses TRBV6-1 with TRBJ1-2; D is undetermined. The CDR3 extends over 12 amino acids. Looked up from germline, CDR1 is MNHNS and CDR2 is SASEGT. Trimming took 3 bases from V and 4 from J, leaving 6 bases between them. The chain's CDR3 is CASSDGPYGYTF. In DNA form, the CDR3 reads TGTGCCAGCAGTGATGGGCCCTATGGCTACACCTTC.

The CDR3, as DNA: TGCAGCGTTAGGGACTTCCACACTTACAATGAGCAGTTCTTC. Translated, it gives CSVRDFHTYNEQFF. This chain uses TRBV29-1 with TRBJ2-1; maybe TRBD2 (6 bases). Trimming took 5 bases from V and 4 from J, leaving 15 bases between them. Germline CDR1 and CDR2: SQVTM and ANQGSEA. This CDR3 has 14 amino acids.

This clone was seen once. V gene TRBV5-6 combines with J gene TRBJ1-1, with D perhaps matching TRBD1 (5 bases). This CDR3 has 12 residues. The V gene lost 7 bases and the J gene lost 4 bases, with 11 bases spanning the gap. Germline V gene data show CDR1 as SGHDT and CDR2 as YYEEEE. The CDR3 is CASGAGSTEAFF. The CDR3 DNA reads as TGTGCCAGCGGGGCAGGAAGCACTGAAGCTTTCTTT.

The sample holds a few counts of this clone. V and J are TRBV5-1 and TRBJ1-1; D is possibly TRBD1 (6 bases). The V gene's germline CDR1 is SGHRS and CDR2 YFSETQ. This CDR3 is 16 amino acids long. V shed 1 base and J shed 1 base, with 14 bases lying between them. In DNA form, the CDR3 reads TGCGCCAGCAGCTTGCGTACCGGGACACAGAACACTGAAGCTTTCTTT. Amino acid sequence: CASSLRTGTQNTEAFF.

The chain couples TRBV5-1 to TRBJ1-1; 10 nucleotides line up with TRBD1. CDR3 length: 15 residues. Unmatched junction bases numbered 14, after V lost 4 bases and J lost 11 bases. Per germline, CDR1 SGHRS and CDR2 YFSETQ. The CDR3 loop is CASSPGGQGIQSAFF. As DNA, the CDR3 is TGCGCCAGCAGCCCCGGGGGACAGGGGATTCAGTCGGCTTTCTTT.

Comments on this clone: Other DNA sequences of this sample code for an identical CDR3. This sequence joins TRBV7-9 and TRBJ1-3; D possibly corresponds to TRBD1 (5 bases). This CDR3 comprises 14 residues. Per the germline V gene, CDR1 is SEHNR and CDR2 is FQNEAQ (reference sequence). The V and J ends lost 5 bases and 1 base respectively, with 9 bases between them. In DNA, the CDR3 is TGTGCCAGCAGCCCGACAGATTCTGGAAACACCATATATTTT. This encodes CASSPTDSGNTIYF.

The chain has TRBV7-2 and TRBJ1-1; 7 nucleotides agree with TRBD1. CDR3 length equals 17 residues. V trimming: 2 bases; J trimming: 2 bases; junction bases outside the gene matches: 11. Looked up from germline, CDR1 is SGHTA and CDR2 is FQGNSA. CDR3 nucleotide sequence: TGTGCCAGCAGCTTATTGGGATTGACAGGGCCCAACACTGAAGCTTTCTTT. Its translation: CASSLLGLTGPNTEAFF.

A few counts support this clone. Compared with germline, one end of the junction differs, possibly owing to a read error. The chain recombines TRBV20-1 with TRBJ1-1, with D perhaps matching TRBD1 (6 bases). This CDR3 region has 10 residues. CDR1 is DFQATT, CDR2 SNEGSKA, per germline (reference sequence). The CDR3 sequence: CSASLKYRVF. CDR3 in DNA: TGCAGTGCTAGTCTTAAATACAGGGTTTTT.

In DNA form, the CDR3 reads TGTGCCAGTAGTATTTCCTATGGGGGCTCTGGCTACACCTTC. Residues: CASSISYGGSGYTF. This chain connects TRBV19 to TRBJ1-2, with a tentative D call TRBD1 (6 bases). The V gene lost 3 bases and the J gene lost 7 bases, with 15 bases spanning the gap. CDR1 is LNHDA, CDR2 SQIVND, per germline (reference sequence). The CDR3 extends over 14 amino acids.

CDR3 loop: CASSSRDRGSYEQYF. In nucleotides, the CDR3 is TGCGCCAGCAGCTCACGGGACAGGGGGTCCTACGAGCAGTACTTC. V gene TRBV5-1 combines with J gene TRBJ2-7; TRBD1 matches at 11 bases. The germline gives CDR1 SGHRS, CDR2 YFSETQ. The V gene end was trimmed by 3 bases and the J gene end by 1 base; junction bases not matched to a gene: 3. CDR3 length: 15 residues. Combining the CDR3 with reference TRBV5-1 and TRBJ2-7 gives the whole variable domain KAGVTQTPRYLIKTRGQQVTLSCSPISGHRSVSWYQQTPGQGLQFLFEYFSETQRNKGNFPGRFSGRQFSNSRSEMNVSTLELGDSALYLCASSSRDRGSYEQYFGPGTRLTVT.

The J gene is TRBJ1-5, the V gene TRBV12-3 or TRBV12-4; TRBD1 matches 7 bases. This CDR3 comprises 13 residues. V shed 9 bases, J shed 4 bases, and the junction held 6 bases outside the gene matches. CDR3 residues: CASATGENQPQHF. The CDR3 DNA reads as TGTGCCAGTGCTACAGGGGAGAATCAGCCCCAGCATTTT.

This rearrangement joins TRBV2 to TRBJ1-2; D unresolved. V was shortened by 3 bases and J by 3 bases, with 11 bases between the two germline ends. The germline CDR1 and CDR2 sequences are SNHLY and FYNNEI. The CDR3 covers 14 residues. The CDR3 DNA follows: TGTGCCAGCAGTGATAGTCCGGGAGACTATGGCTACACCTTC. Translating it yields CASSDSPGDYGYTF.

The chain joins TRBV19 to TRBJ1-5; a weak D match, TRBD1 (6 bases). This CDR3 has 16 amino acids. V shed 7 bases and J shed 0 bases, with 16 bases lying between them. Per the germline V gene, CDR1 is LNHDA and CDR2 is SQIVND (reference sequence). DNA for the CDR3: TGTGCCAGTAACGTAGGGGACACTTATAGCAATCAGCCCCAGCATTTT. This sequence encodes CASNVGDTYSNQPQHF.

The sample holds one count of this clone. The chain couples TRBV7-6 to TRBJ1-1; D is possibly TRBD1 (6 bases). CDR1 SGHVS and CDR2 FNYEAQ come from the germline V gene. This CDR3 region has 15 residues. The V end was cut by 5 bases, the J end by 1 base, with 14 bases between. The CDR3 loop reads CASSQGIMTNTEAFF. CDR3 bases: TGTGCCAGCAGCCAGGGGATAATGACGAACACTGAAGCTTTCTTT.

The rearrangement joins TRBV5-5 to TRBJ2-7; weak D call: TRBD1 (6 bases). CDR3 length: 13 residues. The V gene's germline CDR1 is SGHKS and CDR2 YYEKEE (reference sequence). Trimming stripped 1 base from V and 5 bases from J, with 10 bases between. For the CDR3, the DNA is TGTGCCAGCAGCTTGAAGGGGGACCACGAGCAGTACTTC. Its translation is CASSLKGDHEQYF.